A selection of T cell receptor beta chains follows, all from one sample in a study of T cells in Graves' hyperthyroidism and ophthalmopathy. Using its own MiXCR run on the multiplex PCR reads, TCRdb lists one record per CDR3 protein. In the table there are under 300,000 distinct CDR3 sequences, roughly 14% of which are singletons. The sequencing input was blood. These receptors were collected from a woman in her 30s with Graves' hyperthyroidism that later progressed to Graves' ophthalmopathy. Both conserved end residues are part of each CDR3.

TRBV6-1	CASSPQVYEQYF
TRBV28	CASSSKSGASYNEQFF
TRBV25-1	CASSTRDDMNTEAFF
TRBV6-2/TRBV6-3	CASRAGTFYGYTF
TRBV20-1	CSARDSQPQHF
TRBV7-2	CASSPSRGTDTQYF
TRBV9	CASSAPGTSGNTIYF
TRBV12-3/TRBV12-4	CASSGRLEKVSTDTQYF
TRBV3-2	CASSRLAETDTQYF
TRBV7-9	CASSLGLAADTQYF
TRBV18	CASSPPGNEKLFF
TRBV5-1	CASSLEGGSRHEQYF
TRBV7-2	CASSFDPLTYEQYF
TRBV4-1	CASSQKTSGQETQYF
TRBV4-2	CASSQASGSRNEQFF
TRBV13	CASSLGIGNPPNEQFF
TRBV18	CASSSGGTGTEQYF
TRBV9	CASSTSGGPEAFF